This T cell receptor beta chain was sequenced during a study of regulatory T cells in long-lasting Graves disease (dated by TCRdb to 2020 to 2023). In the study overall: Persistent Graves' disease meant more than 5 years of antithyroid drug treatment with TSH receptor autoantibodies that stayed positive. Persistent Graves' disease patients were compared with newly diagnosed Graves' disease patients by peripheral blood TCR sequencing and RNA sequencing. The study took place in China and was registered as a clinical trial. A total of about 35 samples underwent TCR sequencing, from roughly 13 patients with persistent Graves' disease and some 20 patients with newly diagnosed Graves' disease. Persistent Graves' disease patients in the clinical cohort had taken antithyroid drugs for approximately ten years on average. The study at large found these results: Patients with persistent disease shared more public clonotypes (around 2,500) than newly diagnosed patients did (around 1,000). Sequencing and analysis were limited to the TCR beta chain. Peripheral blood alone was examined, since thyroid tissue, which constituted the primary lesion, could not be accessed. TRBV28, TRBJ1-2 and TRBJ2-5 were preferentially used in persistent disease, while TRBV20-1 and TRBJ2-1 were favored in newly diagnosed disease. Lower TCR Shannon entropy and fewer highly expanded clones were observed in persistent Graves' disease patients than in newly diagnosed patients, which suggested clonal expansion. The authors noted that the small sample size was a limitation that may lower accuracy.

Reading the germline V gene gives CDR1 SQVTM and CDR2 ANQGSEA. V and J are truncated by 2 bases and 7 bases respectively, leaving an intervening sequence of 11 bases. The CDR3 sequence holds 12 residues, the cysteine and phenylalanine included. CDR3 DNA only is kept here, 36 bases in frame from base 1. The intended sense of this specimen's time point label: persistent/refractory GD, antithyroid drugs over 5 years with positive TRAb. RNA was extracted from PBMCs in TRIzol for both TCR sequencing and RNA sequencing. Graves' disease was diagnosed according to American Thyroid Association guidelines. The patients came from an endocrinology department in Xi'an, China. Each patient gave roughly 8.4 milliliters of peripheral blood, collected in an EDTA anticoagulant tube. PBMCs were isolated by Ficoll Paque Plus density gradient separation without further T cell sorting. RNA quality was checked with an Agilent 2100 Bioanalyzer and agarose gel, and concentration with a NanoDrop 2000.

Libraries were built with multiplex PCR. Instrument on record: Illumina HiSeq 4000. To build TCR beta libraries, CDR3 regions were amplified by Arm-PCR using iRepertoire HTBI primers. Before sequencing, the PCR products underwent gel purification. The original pipeline was this. A total of 62 TRBV and approximately 13 TRBJ segments were identified across samples and were used for gene usage analysis of CDR3 amino acid clonotypes. COPE and FqMerger were used to merge filtered high-quality paired reads into contigs. Contigs were aligned with BLAST to IMGT TRBV, TRBD and TRBJ reference genes, and CDR3 was defined per IMGT. Highly expanded clones were defined as clonotypes with a frequency above 0.1%. Shannon entropy served as the measure of repertoire diversity, while the Gini coefficient captured V-J evenness. A clonotype was considered public if more than one individual shared it. Using fastp at Q25 and MiXCR, TCRdb reprocessed the public reads and kept productive beta chains. One record per CDR3 amino acid sequence lists the most common genes and DNA. Clone size and V and J calls follow TCRdb, not the original study. This sample lists 400,000 to 500,000 distinct CDR3 sequences; around a fifth were detected once. In total, the top ten clones hold roughly 13% of the sample.

A few counts support this clonotype. The antigen it binds to is not known. No much larger clonotype is one base removed from it; base qualities were not supplied. This TCR came from a female donor with Graves disease. Sequenced here: peripheral blood mononuclear cells (PBMCs), sampled when the disease was refractory, from a patient treated with antithyroid drugs. The sequence links TRBV29-1 to TRBJ1-1, with TRBD1 tentatively as D gene (6 bases match). The CDR3 amino acid sequence is: CSVESGGVEAFF. The DNA sequence follows: TGCAGCGTTGAATCCGGGGGCGTTGAAGCTTTCTTT.